Detailed here is one TCR beta chain. Antigen unknown. Assay: immunoSEQ multiplex PCR; the TCRdb copy retains only in-frame clones and omits some. The top ten clones hold around 2.3% of a sample with around 75,000 clones, roughly 88% of them seen once. The sample comes from a study of OX40 agonist ivuxolimab in advanced cancers. The wider study: Ivuxolimab, which is an agonistic anti-OX40 (CD134) antibody, was administered to the patients.

Whole-study findings and limits: With doses of 0.1 to 3.0 mg/kg, CD4+ and CD8+ blood T cells had undergone clonal expansion by week 6.

V lost 5 bases, J lost 1 base, and 6 bases stayed unmatched. The CDR3 is made up of 15 amino acids. Germline lookup yields CDR1 SGHTA and CDR2 FQGTGA. The sequence came from an adult with an advanced solid tumor such as melanoma, head and neck, liver or kidney cancer. The sample was CD4+ or CD8+ T cells sorted from blood, taken in a trial of the OX40 agonist ivuxolimab. The chain joins TRBV7-3 to TRBJ2-5; 8 nucleotides align to TRBD1. CDR3 amino acids: CASSIGQGIQETQYF. In DNA form, the CDR3 reads TGTGCCAGCAGCATCGGACAGGGCATCCAAGAGACCCAGTACTTC.